The T cell receptor beta chain described here comes from a study of blood T cells in healthy people across ages. V lost 5 bases and J lost 4, with 11 bases in between. CDR1 is SEHNR, CDR2 FQNEAQ, per germline (reference sequence). The CDR3 totals 13 residues. Per sample, a minimum of 6 million PBMCs were isolated. Study conclusions and caveats: Estimates of diversity drawn from one million T cells were considered underestimates.

A J-beta primer mix and a sample-barcoded 5' primer were used in a second PCR of roughly 6 to 11 cycles. TCRdb processed the 5' RACE reads anew with MiXCR; each CDR3 protein has one entry. The table includes 700,000 to 950,000 distinct CDR3 sequences, roughly 47% detected once. Notes on this clonotype: The antigen is unknown.

This receptor was obtained from a woman aged 55-70 years in good health. V is TRBV7-9 and J is TRBJ1-2; D call uncertain. Sequenced: blood. The CDR3, as DNA: TGTGCCAGCAGCCTTGACACCGTCTATGGCTACACCTTC. Its protein product is CASSLDTVYGYTF.